This T cell receptor beta chain derives from a study of shared clonotypes between healthy human individuals. Deletions cut 3 bases from V and 6 bases from J, with 5 bases between. Germline CDR1 SGHTS, CDR2 YDEGEE. The CDR3 has 11 residues. This clone came up a few times. It may be a read error: a sequence one base away is much more abundant. This specimen includes other DNA sequences encoding the same CDR3. TCRdb keeps only in-frame clones here, not all; method: immunoSEQ multiplex PCR. Of about 1 million clones listed, roughly 80% are singletons. The TCR sequence derives from a man between 18 and 35 years old in good health. The V gene is TRBV5-8, the J gene TRBJ2-3; D gene unclear. Sequencing input: memory CD4+ T cells sorted from blood. Subset given: CD45RA-negative fraction. CDR3 region: CASSSRDTQYF. CDR3 nucleotide sequence: TGTGCCAGCAGCTCCCGGGATACGCAGTATTTT.